The entry below gives a single TCR beta chain sequence along with its context. Authors' analysis steps: Nucleated cell counts were estimated from reference gene primer amplification. Produced via immunoSEQ multiplex PCR; TCRdb's table is partial and in-frame only. V, J and clone size reflect that table, while D and trimming were determined from the DNA. The table includes around 180,000 clones, about four fifths detected once. The CDR3 contains 15 residues. The V gene's germline CDR1 is SGHDT and CDR2 YYEEEE. V lost 4 bases, J lost 7 bases, and 8 bases stayed unmatched. This record comes from a study of blood T cell repertoires in COVID-19. Study information: Sites across the United States, Italy and Spain contributed samples from acute and convalescent COVID-19. In each case, the material was cDNA or gDNA derived from T cells, B-cell-depleted T cells, or PBMCs.

This clonotype originated in a man in his sixties or seventies with active or convalescent COVID-19. The sequenced sample was peripheral blood. The rearrangement uses TRBV5-6 and TRBJ1-2, with 12 bases fitting TRBD1. CDR3 residues: CASSLPGTGGVGYTF. As DNA, the CDR3 is TGTGCCAGCAGCCTCCCCGGGACAGGGGGCGTTGGCTACACCTTC.